What follows describes a single T cell receptor (beta chain). Its antigen is not identified. V was trimmed by 0 bases and J by 1 base, leaving 7 bases between them. Germline V gene data show CDR1 as DFQATT and CDR2 as SNEGSKA (reference sequence). CDR3 length: 14 residues. The entry originates in a study of vaccination and CD4 T cells after COVID-19. Cultured CD4+ T-cell DNA underwent Oncomine TCR Beta short-read sequencing. One entry per CDR3 protein results from TCRdb running MiXCR on the PCR reads. This repertoire shows about 6,500 distinct CDR3 sequences, 40% to 50% found once; its top ten account for less than 45%. The treatment was: approximately 9-day PBMC culture with coronavirus spike peptide pools or control peptides (ViraFEST assay). Prior to the COVID-19 pandemic (2011-2018), the unexposed donor's CD4+ T cells were collected.

The specimen was CD4+ T cells from blood, cultured in vitro. The TCR sequence derives from a human donor in good health. The chain links TRBV20-1 to TRBJ2-1; tentatively, D is TRBD2 (5 bases). DNA for the CDR3: TGCAGTGCTAGAGAAGGCGGGTCCTACAATGAGCAGTTCTTC. This gives the protein CSAREGGSYNEQFF.